This is a list of T cell receptor beta chains from one sample in a study of shared clonotypes between healthy human individuals. Produced via immunoSEQ multiplex PCR; TCRdb's table is partial and in-frame only. Here the sample spans about 2.3 million clones, approximately 90% being singletons. The sequencing sample was made of naive CD4+ T cells from PBMCs. These receptors were collected from a man between 18 and 29 years old in good health. Some clones in this sample may be carry-over from other donors' samples. The CDR3 runs from the conserved cysteine through the conserved F or W. Fields, in order: D gene, V gene, J gene, clone size, CDR3 protein, CDR3 DNA. A D gene is named only where the DNA matches it firmly. The size entry is marked missing in some rows and otherwise reads once, few, many or a size class.

d_gene: NA; v_gene: TRBV28; j_gene: TRBJ2-7; abundance: NA; CDR3aa: CASSLPTPYEQYF; CDR3nt: TGTGCCAGCAGTTTACCCACTCCCTACGAGCAGTACTTC
d_gene: TRBD2; v_gene: TRBV7-8; j_gene: TRBJ2-1; abundance: NA; CDR3aa: CASSPRRGLAGGRLGEQFF; CDR3nt: TGTGCCAGCAGCCCCCGTAGGGGACTAGCGGGAGGGCGGTTGGGGGAGCAGTTCTTC
d_gene: TRBD2; v_gene: TRBV27; j_gene: TRBJ2-2; abundance: NA; CDR3aa: CASRAGGSGELFF; CDR3nt: TGTGCCAGCAGGGCGGGGGGCTCCGGGGAGCTGTTTTTT
d_gene: NA; v_gene: TRBV7-3; j_gene: TRBJ2-1; abundance: NA; CDR3aa: CASSPTWTDHNEQFF; CDR3nt: TGTGCCAGCAGCCCAACCTGGACGGATCACAATGAGCAGTTCTTC
d_gene: NA; v_gene: TRBV30; j_gene: TRBJ1-1; abundance: NA; CDR3aa: CAWSAGPTEAFF; CDR3nt: TGTGCCTGGAGTGCGGGGCCCACTGAAGCTTTCTTT
d_gene: TRBD2; v_gene: TRBV18; j_gene: TRBJ2-2; abundance: NA; CDR3aa: CASSPRPSGSSGELFF; CDR3nt: TGTGCCAGCTCACCTCGTCCTAGCGGGAGTTCTGGGGAGCTGTTTTTT
d_gene: NA; v_gene: TRBV6-1; j_gene: TRBJ1-5; abundance: NA; CDR3aa: CASRPGSQGNQPQHF; CDR3nt: TGTGCCAGCCGCCCCGGGTCACAGGGCAATCAGCCCCAGCATTTT
d_gene: TRBD2; v_gene: TRBV7-8; j_gene: TRBJ2-1; abundance: NA; CDR3aa: CASSLPREALYNEQFF; CDR3nt: TGTGCCAGCAGCTTACCGCGGGAGGCCTTATACAATGAGCAGTTCTTC
d_gene: NA; v_gene: TRBV6-5; j_gene: TRBJ2-1; abundance: few; CDR3aa: CASSRLGSEQFF; CDR3nt: TGTGCCAGCAGTCGTCTAGGCAGTGAGCAGTTCTTC
d_gene: NA; v_gene: TRBV5-5; j_gene: TRBJ2-7; abundance: NA; CDR3aa: CASSGLSSYEQYF; CDR3nt: TGTGCCAGCAGCGGCCTAAGCTCCTACGAGCAGTACTTC
d_gene: NA; v_gene: TRBV18; j_gene: TRBJ2-5; abundance: NA; CDR3aa: CASSPPDNDETQYF; CDR3nt: TGTGCCAGCTCACCACCGGACAACGACGAGACCCAGTACTTC
d_gene: NA; v_gene: TRBV5-1; j_gene: TRBJ1-2; abundance: NA; CDR3aa: CASSFEGRNYGYTF; CDR3nt: TGCGCCAGCAGCTTTGAGGGACGGAACTATGGCTACACCTTC
d_gene: NA; v_gene: TRBV7-2; j_gene: TRBJ2-3; abundance: NA; CDR3aa: CASTTRAGRTDTQYF; CDR3nt: TGTGCCAGCACCACAAGGGCAGGGAGGACAGATACGCAGTATTTT
d_gene: NA; v_gene: TRBV28; j_gene: TRBJ1-5; abundance: once; CDR3aa: CASREINQPQHF; CDR3nt: TGTGCCAGCAGGGAGATCAATCAGCCCCAGCATTTT
d_gene: TRBD2; v_gene: TRBV7-9; j_gene: TRBJ2-7; abundance: NA; CDR3aa: CASSLTSDSYEQYF; CDR3nt: TGTGCCAGCAGCTTAACTAGCGACTCCTACGAGCAGTACTTC
d_gene: NA; v_gene: TRBV9; j_gene: TRBJ1-2; abundance: NA; CDR3aa: CASSEDGGWYGYTF; CDR3nt: TGTGCCAGCAGCGAAGACGGGGGTTGGTATGGCTACACCTTC
d_gene: TRBD2; v_gene: TRBV6-5; j_gene: TRBJ2-1; abundance: NA; CDR3aa: CASSPSGKSYNEQFF; CDR3nt: TGTGCCAGCAGTCCTAGCGGAAAATCCTACAATGAGCAGTTCTTC
d_gene: NA; v_gene: TRBV9; j_gene: TRBJ2-3; abundance: NA; CDR3aa: CASSPRSLTDTQYF; CDR3nt: TGTGCCAGCAGCCCTAGATCCCTCACAGATACGCAGTATTTT
d_gene: NA; v_gene: TRBV7-8; j_gene: TRBJ2-5; abundance: NA; CDR3aa: CASSTSGAKETQYF; CDR3nt: TGTGCCAGCAGCACCTCCGGGGCCAAGGAGACCCAGTACTTC
d_gene: NA; v_gene: TRBV5-1; j_gene: TRBJ1-1; abundance: NA; CDR3aa: CASSLDPENTEAFF; CDR3nt: TGCGCCAGCAGCTTGGATCCAGAAAACACTGAAGCTTTCTTT
d_gene: NA; v_gene: TRBV10-2; j_gene: TRBJ1-5; abundance: NA; CDR3aa: CASSERTGQPQHF; CDR3nt: TGCGCCAGCAGTGAGCGGACGGGGCAGCCCCAGCATTTT
d_gene: NA; v_gene: TRBV18; j_gene: TRBJ2-7; abundance: NA; CDR3aa: CASSPYTASVAYEQYF; CDR3nt: TGTGCCAGCTCACCATATACGGCTAGCGTAGCCTACGAGCAGTACTTC
d_gene: NA; v_gene: TRBV9; j_gene: TRBJ2-7; abundance: NA; CDR3aa: CASSVDGISYEQYF; CDR3nt: TGTGCCAGCAGCGTAGACGGGATCTCCTACGAGCAGTACTTC
d_gene: NA; v_gene: TRBV18; j_gene: TRBJ2-1; abundance: NA; CDR3aa: CASSPGRGDYNEQFF; CDR3nt: TGTGCCAGCTCACCAGGCCGCGGGGACTACAATGAGCAGTTCTTC
d_gene: NA; v_gene: TRBV10-3; j_gene: TRBJ1-2; abundance: NA; CDR3aa: CAISESWAGDRGYTF; CDR3nt: TGTGCCATCAGTGAGTCGTGGGCAGGGGATCGAGGCTACACCTTC
d_gene: NA; v_gene: TRBV9; j_gene: TRBJ2-1; abundance: NA; CDR3aa: CASSPGTPNLSYNEQFF; CDR3nt: TGTGCCAGCAGCCCCGGGACTCCCAATCTCTCCTACAATGAGCAGTTCTTC
d_gene: NA; v_gene: TRBV18; j_gene: TRBJ1-5; abundance: few; CDR3aa: CASSPGGNQPQHF; CDR3nt: TGTGCCAGCTCCCCAGGGGGCAATCAGCCCCAGCATTTT
d_gene: TRBD1; v_gene: TRBV29-1; j_gene: TRBJ2-7; abundance: NA; CDR3aa: CSAGQGYLTYEQYF; CDR3nt: TGCAGCGCCGGACAGGGTTATTTAACCTACGAGCAGTACTTC
d_gene: TRBD2; v_gene: TRBV30; j_gene: TRBJ2-6; abundance: NA; CDR3aa: CAWSRTSGRAAGANVLTF; CDR3nt: TGTGCCTGGAGTCGGACTAGCGGGAGGGCGGCTGGGGCCAACGTCCTGACTTTC
d_gene: NA; v_gene: TRBV28; j_gene: TRBJ2-7; abundance: NA; CDR3aa: CASSPGVSYEQYF; CDR3nt: TGTGCCAGCAGTCCGGGAGTGTCCTACGAGCAGTACTTC
d_gene: NA; v_gene: TRBV19; j_gene: TRBJ1-5; abundance: NA; CDR3aa: CASSATGLNQPQHF; CDR3nt: TGTGCCAGTAGTGCCACAGGGCTCAATCAGCCCCAGCATTTT
d_gene: NA; v_gene: TRBV21-1; j_gene: TRBJ2-7; abundance: NA; CDR3aa: CASSPSPRGDRFPYEQYF; CDR3nt: TGTGCCAGCAGCCCAAGCCCCCGTGGGGACAGGTTCCCCTACGAGCAGTACTTC
d_gene: NA; v_gene: TRBV19; j_gene: TRBJ2-2; abundance: NA; CDR3aa: CASSIRFVEGNTGELFF; CDR3nt: TGTGCCAGTAGTATTAGGTTTGTGGAGGGAAACACCGGGGAGCTGTTTTTT